Listed below are T cell receptor beta chains from one sample, sequenced in a study of T cells in Graves' hyperthyroidism and ophthalmopathy. One entry per CDR3 protein results from TCRdb running MiXCR on the multiplex PCR reads. The table lists about 300,000 distinct CDR3 sequences, 13% of them singletons. The specimen was blood. The receptors were gathered from a woman aged 25 to 45 with Graves' hyperthyroidism that later progressed to Graves' ophthalmopathy. Both conserved end residues are part of each CDR3. A D gene is named only where the DNA matches it firmly. The size entry is marked missing in some rows and otherwise reads once, few, many or a size class.

J: TRBJ2-2; V: TRBV28; size: many; D: -; CDR3: CASSGGGGAGNTGELFF; DNA: TGTGCCAGCAGTGGGGGAGGGGGCGCCGGGAACACCGGGGAGCTGTTTTTT
J: TRBJ2-7; V: TRBV6-1; size: few; D: TRBD2; CDR3: CASRPRVRMRTSGSPYEQYF; DNA: TGTGCCAGCCGGCCCCGGGTCCGTATGAGGACTAGCGGGAGTCCTTACGAGCAGTACTTC
J: TRBJ2-7; V: TRBV7-2; size: many; D: -; CDR3: CASSLVGSRDEQYF; DNA: TGTGCCAGCAGCTTAGTCGGCTCGAGGGACGAGCAGTACTTC
J: TRBJ2-2; V: TRBV10-3; size: many; D: -; CDR3: CAISDRGAGELFF; DNA: TGTGCCATCAGTGACAGGGGGGCCGGGGAGCTGTTTTTT
J: TRBJ2-5; V: TRBV10-3; size: many; D: -; CDR3: CAISEQETQYF; DNA: TGTGCCATCAGTGAGCAAGAGACCCAGTACTTC
J: TRBJ2-7; V: TRBV6-2/TRBV6-3; size: many; D: -; CDR3: CASGKREQRRGSYEQYF; DNA: TGTGCCAGCGGAAAACGAGAACAGCGGAGGGGTTCCTACGAGCAGTACTTC
J: TRBJ2-2; V: TRBV7-3; size: -; D: -; CDR3: CASSLTGLTSNTGELFF; DNA: TGTGCCAGCAGCTTAACTGGGCTAACCTCGAACACCGGGGAGCTGTTTTTT
J: TRBJ2-3; V: TRBV28; size: -; D: TRBD2; CDR3: CASTTRGGRVEDTQYF; DNA: TGTGCCAGCACCACAAGGGGCGGGAGGGTGGAGGATACGCAGTATTTT
J: TRBJ2-7; V: TRBV12-3/TRBV12-4; size: few; D: -; CDR3: CASSFRQRTYEQYF; DNA: TGTGCCAGCAGTTTCCGGCAGCGAACCTACGAGCAGTACTTC
J: TRBJ1-2; V: TRBV12-3/TRBV12-4; size: many; D: TRBD1; CDR3: CASSLLDRFGSTTF; DNA: TGTGCCAGCAGTTTACTGGACAGGTTTGGTTCAACTACCTTC
J: TRBJ2-3; V: TRBV5-1; size: -; D: -; CDR3: CASSLEAGNKLDTQYF; DNA: TGCGCCAGCAGCTTAGAGGCAGGGAACAAGTTAGATACGCAGTATTTT
J: TRBJ2-3; V: TRBV27; size: many; D: TRBD1; CDR3: CASTGTGAADTQYF; DNA: TGTGCCAGTACCGGGACAGGGGCTGCAGATACGCAGTATTTT
J: TRBJ1-1; V: TRBV7-9; size: -; D: TRBD1; CDR3: CASSPQGAGGVKGTEAFF; DNA: TGTGCCAGCAGCCCACAGGGGGCGGGCGGTGTAAAAGGCACTGAAGCTTTCTTT
J: TRBJ2-7; V: TRBV29-1; size: many; D: TRBD1; CDR3: CSVAPGTGRSYEQYF; DNA: TGCAGCGTCGCCCCGGGGACAGGCCGCTCCTACGAGCAGTACTTC
J: TRBJ1-1; V: TRBV12-3/TRBV12-4; size: -; D: -; CDR3: CASTLSGGRAEAFF; DNA: TGTGCCAGCACCTTATCGGGAGGGCGGGCTGAAGCTTTCTTT
J: TRBJ1-2; V: TRBV28; size: few; D: -; CDR3: CASTFGQNGYTF; DNA: TGTGCCAGCACCTTTGGGCAGAATGGCTACACCTTC
J: TRBJ2-2; V: TRBV2; size: many; D: -; CDR3: CASSERTNTGELFF; DNA: TGTGCCAGCAGTGAGCGGACCAACACCGGGGAGCTGTTTTTT
J: TRBJ2-1; V: TRBV2; size: many; D: -; CDR3: CASTYRVDLNEQFF; DNA: TGTGCCAGCACCTACCGGGTTGACCTCAATGAGCAGTTCTTC
J: TRBJ1-4; V: TRBV7-2; size: many; D: TRBD1; CDR3: CASSDDRASEKLFF; DNA: TGTGCCAGCAGCGACGACAGGGCCTCTGAAAAACTGTTTTTT
J: TRBJ2-1; V: TRBV7-3; size: many; D: -; CDR3: CASSLDSRSYNEQFF; DNA: TGTGCCAGCAGCTTAGACTCCCGATCCTACAATGAGCAGTTCTTC
J: TRBJ2-3; V: TRBV18; size: many; D: TRBD1; CDR3: CASSPTGDRGTDTQYF; DNA: TGTGCCAGCTCCCCCACTGGGGACAGGGGGACTGATACGCAGTATTTT
J: TRBJ2-3; V: TRBV27; size: -; D: TRBD1; CDR3: CASSSFYGQGFSTDTQYF; DNA: TGTGCCAGCAGTTCCTTTTATGGACAGGGGTTTAGCACAGATACGCAGTATTTT
J: TRBJ2-7; V: TRBV24-1; size: many; D: -; CDR3: CATSEGSYEQYF; DNA: TGTGCCACCAGTGAGGGATCTTACGAGCAGTACTTC
J: TRBJ2-7; V: TRBV6-2/TRBV6-3; size: many; D: -; CDR3: CASSGQAYEQYF; DNA: TGTGCCAGCAGCGGGCAGGCCTACGAGCAGTACTTC
J: TRBJ1-2; V: TRBV29-1; size: many; D: -; CDR3: CSALPQEARGYTF; DNA: TGCAGCGCCCTACCACAGGAGGCGAGAGGCTACACCTTC
J: TRBJ1-5; V: TRBV5-1; size: many; D: -; CDR3: CASSLQGYQPQHF; DNA: TGCGCCAGCAGCTTGCAGGGGTATCAGCCCCAGCATTTT
J: TRBJ2-7; V: TRBV7-2; size: few; D: TRBD2; CDR3: CASSLAPPWTSGSVEQYF; DNA: TGTGCCAGCAGCTTAGCGCCCCCCTGGACTAGCGGGAGTGTCGAGCAGTACTTC
J: TRBJ2-7; V: TRBV29-1; size: few; D: TRBD2; CDR3: CSVVASGDSYEQYF; DNA: TGCAGCGTTGTAGCTAGCGGGGACTCCTACGAGCAGTACTTC
J: TRBJ2-7; V: TRBV4-1; size: -; D: TRBD2; CDR3: CASSQELAADEQYF; DNA: TGTGCCAGCAGCCAAGAACTAGCGGCGGACGAGCAGTACTTC
J: TRBJ2-1; V: TRBV9; size: -; D: -; CDR3: CASSVTHSLVNEQFF; DNA: TGTGCCAGCAGCGTAACCCACAGCCTCGTCAATGAGCAGTTCTTC
J: TRBJ2-3; V: TRBV27; size: many; D: TRBD2; CDR3: CASSLASGIGDTQYF; DNA: TGTGCCAGCAGTTTAGCTAGCGGGATCGGAGATACGCAGTATTTT
J: TRBJ1-5; V: TRBV10-3; size: -; D: -; CDR3: CAISDGAGGSQPQHF; DNA: TGTGCCATCAGTGATGGAGCAGGCGGGAGTCAGCCCCAGCATTTT
J: TRBJ2-4; V: TRBV3-1; size: many; D: -; CDR3: CASSQDSGTAKNIQYF; DNA: TGTGCCAGCAGCCAAGATAGTGGGACAGCCAAAAACATTCAGTACTTC
J: TRBJ1-1; V: TRBV6-5; size: many; D: -; CDR3: CASSPAGVNTEAFF; DNA: TGTGCCAGCAGCCCCGCAGGGGTGAACACTGAAGCTTTCTTT
J: TRBJ2-1; V: TRBV29-1; size: few; D: -; CDR3: CSVEEVVSSYNEQFF; DNA: TGCAGCGTTGAAGAGGTTGTTAGCTCCTACAATGAGCAGTTCTTC
J: TRBJ1-1; V: TRBV13; size: many; D: -; CDR3: CASSLVAVQGNTEAFF; DNA: TGTGCCAGCAGCTTAGTGGCGGTTCAGGGGAACACTGAAGCTTTCTTT